Included here is one TCR beta chain sequence, with context. These data originate in a study of blood T cell repertoires in COVID-19. Measured with immunoSEQ multiplex PCR; TCRdb has only the in-frame clones, and not every one. The sample consists of about 170,000 clones, about 90% of them appearing once. J lost 5 bases, V lost 5 bases, and 3 bases had no gene match. From germline, CDR1 is SNHLY and CDR2 FYNNEI. The length of the CDR3 is 14 residues. This sequence originates from a human donor with acute COVID-19. The donor label of this sample is uncertain. Sequenced sample: PBMCs or T cells enriched from blood (not recorded which). This rearrangement joins TRBV2 to TRBJ2-1; 10 nucleotides line up with TRBD2. CDR3 bases: TGTGCCAGCAGTCCCCTAGCGGGGGACAATGAGCAGTTCTTC. Amino acids: CASSPLAGDNEQFF.